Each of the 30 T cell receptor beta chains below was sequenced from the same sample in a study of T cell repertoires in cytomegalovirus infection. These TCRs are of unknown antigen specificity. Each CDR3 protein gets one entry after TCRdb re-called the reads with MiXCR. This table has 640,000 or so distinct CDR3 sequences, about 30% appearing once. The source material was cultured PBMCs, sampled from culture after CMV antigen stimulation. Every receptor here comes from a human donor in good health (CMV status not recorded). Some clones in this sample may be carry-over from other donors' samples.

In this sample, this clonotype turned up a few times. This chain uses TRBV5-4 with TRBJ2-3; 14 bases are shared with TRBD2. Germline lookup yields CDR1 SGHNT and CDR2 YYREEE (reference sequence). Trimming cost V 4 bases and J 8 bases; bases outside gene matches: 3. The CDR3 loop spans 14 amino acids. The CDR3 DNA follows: TGTGCCAGCAGCCCGGGACTAGCGGGAGCTACGCAGTATTTT. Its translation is CASSPGLAGATQYF.

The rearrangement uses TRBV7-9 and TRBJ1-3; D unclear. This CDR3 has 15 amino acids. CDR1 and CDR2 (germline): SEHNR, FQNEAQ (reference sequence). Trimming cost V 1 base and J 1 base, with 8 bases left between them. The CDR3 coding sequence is TGTGCCAGCAGCTTAGGAGTCGGATCTGGAAACACCATATATTTT. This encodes CASSLGVGSGNTIYF. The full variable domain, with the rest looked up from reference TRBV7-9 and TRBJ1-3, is DTGVSQNPRHKITKRGQNVTFRCDPISEHNRLYWYRQTLGQGPEFLTYFQNEAQLEKSRLLSDRFSAERPKGSFSTLEIQRTEQGDSAMYLCASSLGVGSGNTIYFGEGSWLTVV.

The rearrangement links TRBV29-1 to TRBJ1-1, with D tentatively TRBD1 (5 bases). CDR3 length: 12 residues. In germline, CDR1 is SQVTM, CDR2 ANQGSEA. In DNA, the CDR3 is TGCGGCTGGGGCATGGTGAACACTGAAGCTTTCTTT. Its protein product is CGWGMVNTEAFF.

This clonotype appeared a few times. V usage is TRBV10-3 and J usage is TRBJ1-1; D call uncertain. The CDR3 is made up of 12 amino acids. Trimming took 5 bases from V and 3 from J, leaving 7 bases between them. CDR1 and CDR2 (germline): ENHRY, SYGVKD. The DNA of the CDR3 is TGTGCCATCAGTTGGGATCACACTGAAGCTTTCTTT. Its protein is CAISWDHTEAFF.

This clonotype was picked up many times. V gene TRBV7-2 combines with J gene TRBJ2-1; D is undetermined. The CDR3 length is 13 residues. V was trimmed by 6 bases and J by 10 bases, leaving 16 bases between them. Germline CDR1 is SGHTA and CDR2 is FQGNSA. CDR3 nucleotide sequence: TGTGCCAGCAGAACGTACAGCGACCGGGAGCAGTTCTTC. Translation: CASRTYSDREQFF.

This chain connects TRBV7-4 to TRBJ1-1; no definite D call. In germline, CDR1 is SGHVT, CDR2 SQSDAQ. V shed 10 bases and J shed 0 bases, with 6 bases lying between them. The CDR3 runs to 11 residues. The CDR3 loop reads CATEMNTEAFF. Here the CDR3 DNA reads TGTGCCACTGAGATGAACACTGAAGCTTTCTTT.

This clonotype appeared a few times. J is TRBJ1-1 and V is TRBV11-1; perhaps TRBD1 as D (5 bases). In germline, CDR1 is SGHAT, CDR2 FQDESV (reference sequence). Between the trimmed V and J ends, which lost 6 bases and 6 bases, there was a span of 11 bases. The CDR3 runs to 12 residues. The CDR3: CASRSGFPEAFF. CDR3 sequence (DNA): TGTGCCAGCAGGTCAGGGTTCCCTGAAGCTTTCTTT.

The CDR3 nucleotides read TGTGCCAGCAGCCAAGGCCAACAGGGATTCTATGGCTACACCTTC. This codes for CASSQGQQGFYGYTF. This rearrangement joins TRBV7-6 to TRBJ1-2; tentatively, D is TRBD1 (6 bases). CDR3 length equals 15 residues. In germline, CDR1 is SGHVS, CDR2 FNYEAQ. Trimming shortened V by 5 bases and J by 4 bases, and 17 bases separated the two germline ends.

The CDR3 bases are TGCAGTGCTAGTTATGTAAAGGCGGCTCAAGAGACCCAGTACTTC. It is translated as CSASYVKAAQETQYF. The rearrangement uses TRBV20-1 and TRBJ2-5; D gene ambiguous. V lost 3 bases and J lost 2, with 16 bases in between. Germline-derived CDR1 and CDR2 are DFQATT and SNEGSKA (reference sequence). CDR3 size: 15 residues.

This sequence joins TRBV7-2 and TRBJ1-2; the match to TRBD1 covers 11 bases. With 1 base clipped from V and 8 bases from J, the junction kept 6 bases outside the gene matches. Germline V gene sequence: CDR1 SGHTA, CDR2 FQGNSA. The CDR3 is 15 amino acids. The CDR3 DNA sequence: TGTGCCAGCAGCTTAGTCGGACAGGGGGCGAGCGGCTACACCTTC. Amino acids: CASSLVGQGASGYTF.

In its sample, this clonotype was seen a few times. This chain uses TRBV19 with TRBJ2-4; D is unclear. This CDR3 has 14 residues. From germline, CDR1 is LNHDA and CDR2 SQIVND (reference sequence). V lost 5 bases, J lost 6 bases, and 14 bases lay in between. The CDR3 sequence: CASSSTVTPNIQYF. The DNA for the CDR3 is TGTGCCAGTAGTTCTACAGTTACCCCAAACATTCAGTACTTC.

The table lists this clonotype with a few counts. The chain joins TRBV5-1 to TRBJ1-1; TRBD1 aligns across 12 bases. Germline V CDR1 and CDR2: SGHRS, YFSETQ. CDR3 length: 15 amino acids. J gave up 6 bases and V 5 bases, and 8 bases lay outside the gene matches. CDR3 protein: CASRGQGALGAEAFF. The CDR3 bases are TGCGCCAGCAGGGGACAGGGGGCGCTTGGCGCTGAAGCTTTCTTT.

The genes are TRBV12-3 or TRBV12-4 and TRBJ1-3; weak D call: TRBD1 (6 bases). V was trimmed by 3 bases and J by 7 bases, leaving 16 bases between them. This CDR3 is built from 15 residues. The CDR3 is CASSFGGLGRNTIYF. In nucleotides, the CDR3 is TGTGCCAGCAGTTTCGGGGGGCTTGGTAGGAACACCATATATTTT.

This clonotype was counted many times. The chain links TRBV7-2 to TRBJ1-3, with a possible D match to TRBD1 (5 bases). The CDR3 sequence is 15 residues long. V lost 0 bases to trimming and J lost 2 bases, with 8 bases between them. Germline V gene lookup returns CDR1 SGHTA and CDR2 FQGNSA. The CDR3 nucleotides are TGTGCCAGCAGCTTAGCGTGGGGCACTGGAAACACCATATATTTT. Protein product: CASSLAWGTGNTIYF.

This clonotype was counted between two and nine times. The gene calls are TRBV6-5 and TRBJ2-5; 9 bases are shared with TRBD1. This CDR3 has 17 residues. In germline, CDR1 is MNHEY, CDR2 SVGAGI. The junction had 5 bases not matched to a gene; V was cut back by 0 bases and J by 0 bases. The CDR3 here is CASSYSPDRGYQETQYF. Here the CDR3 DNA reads TGTGCCAGCAGTTACTCTCCGGACAGGGGTTACCAAGAGACCCAGTACTTC.

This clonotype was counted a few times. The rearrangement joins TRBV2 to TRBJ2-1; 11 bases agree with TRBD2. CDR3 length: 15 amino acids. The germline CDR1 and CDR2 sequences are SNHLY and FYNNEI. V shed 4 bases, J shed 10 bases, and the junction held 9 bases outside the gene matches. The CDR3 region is CASSGTSGSPGEQFF. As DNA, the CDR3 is TGTGCCAGCAGTGGGACTAGCGGGTCCCCCGGGGAGCAGTTCTTC.

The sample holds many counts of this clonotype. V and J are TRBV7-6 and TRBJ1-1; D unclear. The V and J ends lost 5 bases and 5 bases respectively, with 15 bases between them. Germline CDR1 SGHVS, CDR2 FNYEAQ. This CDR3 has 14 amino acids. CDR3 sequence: CASSPRYSGTEAFF. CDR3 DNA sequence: TGTGCCAGCAGCCCTCGGTACAGTGGAACTGAAGCTTTCTTT.

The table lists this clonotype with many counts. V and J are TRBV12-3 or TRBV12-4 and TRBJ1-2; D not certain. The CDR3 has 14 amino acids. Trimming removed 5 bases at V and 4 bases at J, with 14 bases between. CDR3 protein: CASSLAGLSYGYTF. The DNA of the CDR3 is TGTGCCAGCAGTCTCGCCGGCCTAAGCTATGGCTACACCTTC.

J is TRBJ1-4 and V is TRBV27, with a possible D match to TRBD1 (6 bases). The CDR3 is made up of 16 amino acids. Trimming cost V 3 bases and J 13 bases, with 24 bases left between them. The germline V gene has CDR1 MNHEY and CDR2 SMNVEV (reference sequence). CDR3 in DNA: TGTGCCAGCAGTTTGGGAGGGGGTAGTGGCCCGGGGAGACTGTTTTTT. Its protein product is CASSLGGGSGPGRLFF.

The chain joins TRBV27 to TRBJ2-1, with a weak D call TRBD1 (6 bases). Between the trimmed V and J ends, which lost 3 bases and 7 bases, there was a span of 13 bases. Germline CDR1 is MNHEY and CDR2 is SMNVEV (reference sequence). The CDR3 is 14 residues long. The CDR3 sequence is CASSFNGQSNEQFF. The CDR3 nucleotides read TGTGCCAGCAGTTTTAATGGACAGTCGAATGAGCAGTTCTTC.

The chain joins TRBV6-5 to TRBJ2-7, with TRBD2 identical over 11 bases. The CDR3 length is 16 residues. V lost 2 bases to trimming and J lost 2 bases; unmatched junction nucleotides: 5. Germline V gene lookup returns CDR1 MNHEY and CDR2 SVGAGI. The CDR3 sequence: CASSYPGLAGTYEQYF. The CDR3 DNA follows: TGTGCCAGCAGTTACCCCGGACTAGCGGGTACCTACGAGCAGTACTTC.

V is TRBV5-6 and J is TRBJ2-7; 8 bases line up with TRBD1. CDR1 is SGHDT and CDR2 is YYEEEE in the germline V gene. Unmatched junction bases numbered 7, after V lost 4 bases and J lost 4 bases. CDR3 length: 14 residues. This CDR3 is CASSGGQGSYEQYF. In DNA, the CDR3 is TGTGCCAGCAGCGGCGGACAGGGATCTTACGAGCAGTACTTC.

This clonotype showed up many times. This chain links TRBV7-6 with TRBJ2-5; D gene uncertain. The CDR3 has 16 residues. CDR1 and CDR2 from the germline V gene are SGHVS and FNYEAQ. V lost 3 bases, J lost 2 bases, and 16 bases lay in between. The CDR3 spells CASSFARTGLQETQYF. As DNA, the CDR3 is TGTGCCAGCAGCTTTGCCCGCACGGGCCTACAAGAGACCCAGTACTTC. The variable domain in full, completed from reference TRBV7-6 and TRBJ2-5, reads GAGVSQSPRYKVTKRGQDVALRCDPISGHVSLYWYRQALGQGPEFLTYFNYEAQQDKSGLPNDRFSAERPEGSISTLTIQRTEQRDSAMYRCASSFARTGLQETQYFGPGTRLLVL.

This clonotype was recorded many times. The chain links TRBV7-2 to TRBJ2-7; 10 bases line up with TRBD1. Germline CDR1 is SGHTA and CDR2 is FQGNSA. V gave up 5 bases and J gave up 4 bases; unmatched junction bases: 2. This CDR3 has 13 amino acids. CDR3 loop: CASSRQGAYEQYF. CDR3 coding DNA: TGTGCCAGCAGCAGACAGGGGGCATACGAGCAGTACTTC. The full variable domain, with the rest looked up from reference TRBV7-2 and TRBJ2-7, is GAGVSQSPSNKVTEKGKDVELRCDPISGHTALYWYRQSLGQGLEFLIYFQGNSAPDKSGLPSDRFSAERTGGSVSTLTIQRTQQEDSAVYLCASSRQGAYEQYFGPGTRLTVT.

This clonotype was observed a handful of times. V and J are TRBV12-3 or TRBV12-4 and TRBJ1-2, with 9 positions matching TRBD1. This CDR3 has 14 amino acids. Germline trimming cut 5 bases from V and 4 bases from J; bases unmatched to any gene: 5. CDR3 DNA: TGTGCCAGCAGTCGGGACAGGGCGGGCTATGGCTACACCTTC. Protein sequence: CASSRDRAGYGYTF.

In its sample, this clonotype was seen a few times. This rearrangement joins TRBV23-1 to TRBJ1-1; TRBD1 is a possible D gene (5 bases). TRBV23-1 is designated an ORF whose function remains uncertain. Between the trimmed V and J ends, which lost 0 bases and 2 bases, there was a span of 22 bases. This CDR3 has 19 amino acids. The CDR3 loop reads CASSQSADPGGGPNTEAFF. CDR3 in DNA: TGCGCCAGCAGTCAATCGGCGGATCCGGGGGGAGGCCCCAACACTGAAGCTTTCTTT.

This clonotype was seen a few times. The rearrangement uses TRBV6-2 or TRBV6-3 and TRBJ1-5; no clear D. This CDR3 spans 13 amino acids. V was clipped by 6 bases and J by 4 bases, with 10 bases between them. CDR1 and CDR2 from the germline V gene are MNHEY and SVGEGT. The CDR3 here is CASRGVNNQPQHF. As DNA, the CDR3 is TGTGCCAGCAGGGGAGTAAATAATCAGCCCCAGCATTTT.

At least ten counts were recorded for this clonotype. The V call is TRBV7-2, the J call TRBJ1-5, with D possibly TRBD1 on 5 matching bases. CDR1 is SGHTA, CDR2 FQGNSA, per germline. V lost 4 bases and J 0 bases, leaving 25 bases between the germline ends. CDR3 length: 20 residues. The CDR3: CASSSGAGRHGLYSNQPQHF. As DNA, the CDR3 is TGTGCCAGCAGCTCTGGGGCGGGGCGACACGGACTGTATAGCAATCAGCCCCAGCATTTT.

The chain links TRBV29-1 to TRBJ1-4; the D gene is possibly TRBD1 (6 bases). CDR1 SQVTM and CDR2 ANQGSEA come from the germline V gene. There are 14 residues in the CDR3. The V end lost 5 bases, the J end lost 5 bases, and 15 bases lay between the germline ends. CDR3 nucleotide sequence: TGCAGCGTTACCGGGGCAGGGGAGAATGAAAAACTGTTTTTT. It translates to CSVTGAGENEKLFF.

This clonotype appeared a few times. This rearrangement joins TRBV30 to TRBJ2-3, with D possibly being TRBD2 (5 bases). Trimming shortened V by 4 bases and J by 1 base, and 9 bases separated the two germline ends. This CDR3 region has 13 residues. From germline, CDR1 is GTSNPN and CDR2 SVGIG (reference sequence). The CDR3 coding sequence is TGTGCCTGGAAACTAGGTGGCACAGATACGCAGTATTTT. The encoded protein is CAWKLGGTDTQYF.